This TCR beta chain was recorded in a study of CD8+CD57+ T cells in acquired aplastic anemia. Study-wide context: Sorting CD4+ and CD8+ cells gave DNA averaging approximately 3 ug. Points from the study as a whole: Patients and controls were found to share twenty-nine CD8+ CDR3 sequences.

Comment on this clonotype: What it recognizes is unknown.

Profiling of TCR beta VDJ combinations and CDR3 sequences used genomic DNA as template. Each CDR3 protein gets one entry after TCRdb re-called the reads with MiXCR. Among some 150,000 distinct CDR3 sequences listed, over 70% were seen once. CD8+CD57+ cell expansion had been shown by flow cytometry in patients chosen for sequencing. Patients uniformly had severe acquired aplastic anemia. Among the patients, none had received any therapy at the time of blood sampling. Germline CDR1 reads SGHKS; CDR2 reads YYEKEE (reference sequence). The V and J ends lost 2 bases and 3 bases respectively, with 9 bases between them. This CDR3 is 13 amino acids long.

Specimen: sorted CD4+, CD8+, or CD8+CD57+ T cells (not recorded which) from PBMCs. This clonotype originated in a human donor with aplastic anemia. The chain carries TRBV5-5 and TRBJ2-7; maybe TRBD2 (5 bases). As DNA, the CDR3 is TGTGCCAGCAGCTTAGACGGACTCTACGAGCAGTACTTC. Amino acids: CASSLDGLYEQYF.